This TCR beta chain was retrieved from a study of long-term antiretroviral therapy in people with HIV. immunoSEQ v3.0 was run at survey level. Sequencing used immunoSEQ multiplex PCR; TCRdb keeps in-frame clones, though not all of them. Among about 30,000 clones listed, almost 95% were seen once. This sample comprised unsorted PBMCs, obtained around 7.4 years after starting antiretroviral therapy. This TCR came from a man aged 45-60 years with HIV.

As DNA, the CDR3 is TGTGCCAGTAGTATCTTTTACAGGGGGGAGGCCGGGGAGCTGTTTTTT. Protein: CASSIFYRGEAGELFF. This chain uses TRBV19 with TRBJ2-2; the match to TRBD1 covers 8 bases. J lost 6 bases, V lost 3 bases, and 9 bases had no gene match. The CDR3 runs to 16 residues. Germline V CDR1 and CDR2: LNHDA, SQIVND (reference sequence).